These T cell receptor beta chains were read from a single sample in a study of T cell responses to AZD1222 COVID-19 vaccine. This table comes from immunoSEQ multiplex PCR, and its TCRdb copy is limited to in-frame clones, with some not included. The sample has 170,000 or so clones; 85% to 95% are singletons. Sequenced material: peripheral blood, taken on day 0 of AZD1222 vaccination. These receptors were obtained from an adult in good health. The CDR3 runs from the conserved cysteine through the conserved F or W. Each record gives: V gene, J gene, clone size, D gene, CDR3 DNA, CDR3 protein. A D gene is named only where the DNA matches it firmly. Some rows mark clone size as missing; the rest say once, few, many or name a class of expanded clone.

TRBV5-1,TRBJ1-6,-,-,TGCGCCAGCAGCTTCAAAGCGGATTCACCCCTCCACTTT,CASSFKADSPLHF
TRBV13,TRBJ1-2,-,-,TGTGCCAGCAGCTTTAGAGTGGGTTACTACACCTTC,CASSFRVGYYTF
TRBV5-8,TRBJ2-2,-,TRBD1,TGTGCCAGCAGCCTCGGGACAGGGCCTAACACCGGGGAGCTGTTTTTT,CASSLGTGPNTGELFF
TRBV12-5,TRBJ2-6,-,-,TGTGCTAGTGGTTTGCGAGTCGGCGGTTCAGGTGACGTCCTGACTTTC,CASGLRVGGSGDVLTF
TRBV3-1/TRBV3-2,TRBJ1-2,-,-,TGTGCCAGCAGCCAAGAGGGGTCGGCAGGGGCGCGTGGCTACACCTTC,CASSQEGSAGARGYTF
TRBV5-1,TRBJ1-1,once,TRBD1,TGCGCCAGCAGCTTGGACAGGACAGGGCTGAACACTGAAGCTTTCTTT,CASSLDRTGLNTEAFF
TRBV12-3/TRBV12-4,TRBJ1-5,-,TRBD1,TGTGCCAGCGGGGACAGGGTCCTTCAGCCCCAGCATTTT,CASGDRVLQPQHF
TRBV3-1/TRBV3-2,TRBJ1-6,-,-,TGTGCCAGCAGCCAACTTGGAACAAATTCACCCCTCCACTTT,CASSQLGTNSPLHF
TRBV7-3,TRBJ2-2,-,-,TGTGCCAGCAGCTTACAGGGCTGGAACACCGGGGAGCTGTTTTTT,CASSLQGWNTGELFF
TRBV13,TRBJ1-5,-,TRBD1,TGTGCCAGCAGCTCGGACAGGGCCTTTCCCCACCAGCCCCAGCATTTT,CASSSDRAFPHQPQHF
TRBV4-1,TRBJ1-1,-,-,TGCGCCAGCAGCCAGGGAGACAGCCAAGGCACTGAAGCTTTCTTT,CASSQGDSQGTEAFF
TRBV27,TRBJ1-1,-,-,TGTGCCAGCAGAGGAGGGTCGGGCACTGAAGCTTTCTTT,CASRGGSGTEAFF
TRBV7-8,TRBJ2-5,-,-,TGTGCCAGCGCAGCCAAAGAGACCCAGTACTTC,CASAAKETQYF
TRBV6-5,TRBJ1-5,-,TRBD1,TGTGCCAGCAGGTATGACAGGGGAGGTCATCAGCCCCAGCATTTT,CASRYDRGGHQPQHF
TRBV9,TRBJ1-2,-,-,TGTGCCAGCAGCCTTGAGGTGGGACCTCTCTATGGCTACACCTTC,CASSLEVGPLYGYTF
TRBV12-3/TRBV12-4,TRBJ2-7,-,-,TGTGCCAGCAGAAAGACAGGTACCTACGAGCAGTACTTC,CASRKTGTYEQYF
TRBV5-1,TRBJ2-5,-,TRBD1,TGCGCCAGCAGGGTGACAGGGGGAACACAAGAGACCCAGTACTTC,CASRVTGGTQETQYF